This T cell receptor (beta chain) was obtained from a study of cytomegalovirus exposure and HLA in healthy donors. PCR involved 60 Vbeta and 13 Jbeta primers. Libraries were prepared by immunoSEQ multiplex PCR; TCRdb keeps only in-frame clonotypes and omits some of them. Found here are 120,000 to 150,000 clones, around 75% of them singletons; the top ten hold 1.5% to 2%. Germline assignment: CDR1 SEHNR and CDR2 FQNEAQ (reference sequence). This CDR3 region has 16 residues. V lost 5 bases and J lost 2; bases outside the gene matches: 7. Sequencing input: PBMCs. The chain combines TRBV7-9 with TRBJ1-5; 9 nucleotides agree with TRBD1. This TCR derives from a woman aged 18-29 years in good health and CMV-seronegative. The CDR3 protein is CASSATGGGGNQPQHF. Written as DNA, the CDR3 is TGTGCCAGCAGCGCTACAGGGGGCGGTGGCAATCAGCCCCAGCATTTT.